The rows below give T cell receptor beta chains drawn from one sample of a study of cytomegalovirus exposure and HLA in healthy donors. The data were produced by immunoSEQ multiplex PCR, yet TCRdb's version contains in-frame clones alone and is incomplete. Here the sample spans 120,000 or so clones, approximately 87% being singletons. The sequenced sample consisted of PBMCs. These receptors originate from a man aged 18 to 35 in good health and CMV-seropositive. The CDR3 runs from the conserved cysteine through the conserved F or W. D genes are given only for firm matches. A row's size may be missing; if present it is once, few, many or a size class.

j_call v_call clone_size d_call cdr3_aa cdr3_nt
TRBJ1-1 TRBV6-6 few - CASSPRGADTEAFF TGTGCCAGCAGTCCCCGGGGGGCGGACACTGAAGCTTTCTTT
TRBJ2-2 TRBV5-8 - - CASSQGTRGYTGELFF TGTGCCAGCAGCCAAGGCACCCGAGGGTACACCGGGGAGCTGTTTTTT
TRBJ2-7 TRBV9 - - CASSVENQGPYEQYF TGTGCCAGCAGCGTAGAAAATCAGGGGCCCTACGAGCAGTACTTC
TRBJ2-7 TRBV27 - TRBD2 CASGFLAGGFYEQYF TGTGCCAGCGGATTCCTAGCGGGGGGATTCTACGAGCAGTACTTC
TRBJ2-3 TRBV11-2 few - CASSPAADTQYF TGTGCCAGCAGCCCTGCGGCGGATACGCAGTATTTT
TRBJ2-1 TRBV14 - TRBD2 CASSSRLAGGLNNEQFF TGTGCCAGCAGCTCACGACTAGCGGGGGGGCTTAATAATGAGCAGTTCTTC
TRBJ2-7 TRBV5-4 - - CASSFTGSDEQYF TGTGCCAGCAGCTTTACAGGGTCGGACGAGCAGTACTTC
TRBJ2-6 TRBV12-2 - - CASRFPFNVLTF TGTGCAAGTCGCTTCCCCTTCAACGTCCTGACTTTC
TRBJ2-3 TRBV18 - - CASSPKGDTQYF TGTGCCAGCTCACCGAAGGGGGACACGCAGTATTTT
TRBJ1-2 TRBV5-1 once - CASSLISGKDGYTF TGCGCCAGCAGCTTGATATCAGGGAAGGATGGCTACACCTTC
TRBJ2-3 TRBV4-1 - TRBD2 CASSQILAGIDTQYF TGCGCCAGCAGCCAAATCCTAGCGGGGATAGATACGCAGTATTTT
TRBJ2-5 TRBV5-4 - TRBD1 CASSLGLGQGAETQYF TGTGCCAGCAGCTTGGGGCTGGGACAGGGGGCAGAGACCCAGTACTTC
TRBJ2-7 TRBV7-9 - - CASSQTSFSEQYF TGTGCCAGCAGCCAGACTAGTTTTAGCGAGCAGTACTTC
TRBJ1-6 TRBV7-2 once - CASSLGPGFDSPLHF TGTGCCAGCAGCTTGGGCCCAGGGTTTGATTCACCCCTCCACTTT
TRBJ2-1 TRBV4-1 - TRBD2 CASSRAGGNNEQFF TGCGCCAGCAGCCGCGCGGGGGGTAACAATGAGCAGTTCTTC
TRBJ2-1 TRBV7-6 - TRBD2 CASSLTSGGYNEQFF TGTGCCAGCAGCTTGACTAGCGGGGGGTACAATGAGCAGTTCTTC
TRBJ2-7 TRBV6-5 - - CASGEGGRNEQYF TGTGCCAGCGGAGAAGGGGGAAGGAACGAGCAGTACTTC
TRBJ2-3 TRBV6-5 - - CASRPGMSRTDTQYF TGTGCCAGCAGACCTGGTATGTCTAGGACAGATACGCAGTATTTT
TRBJ1-1 TRBV5-6 - - CASSTDRYTEAFF TGTGCCAGCAGTACGGACAGATACACTGAAGCTTTCTTT
TRBJ1-1 TRBV5-1 - TRBD1 CASSSTGDTEAFF TGCGCCAGCAGCTCGACAGGGGACACTGAAGCTTTCTTT
TRBJ2-7 TRBV14 - - CASSLLGYEQYF TGTGCCAGCAGCCTCCTAGGCTACGAGCAGTACTTC
TRBJ1-4 TRBV28 - - CASRDTAYVEKLFF TGTGCCAGCAGGGATACAGCCTACGTTGAAAAACTGTTTTTT
TRBJ1-5 TRBV28 - - CASSPLNRVGNQPQHF TGTGCCAGCAGTCCATTAAACAGGGTAGGCAATCAGCCCCAGCATTTT
TRBJ2-5 TRBV6-1 - - CASSADKHAGETQYF TGTGCCAGCAGTGCTGACAAGCATGCGGGGGAGACCCAGTACTTC
TRBJ2-1 TRBV4-1 once - CASSQGGDYNEQFF TGCGCCAGCAGCCAAGGGGGGGACTACAATGAGCAGTTCTTC
TRBJ1-2 TRBV6-5 - TRBD1 CASSYQQGRGYTF TGTGCCAGCAGTTACCAACAGGGGAGAGGCTACACCTTC
TRBJ2-7 TRBV9 - - CASSAHAGEGEQYF TGTGCCAGCAGCGCCCACGCAGGGGAGGGGGAGCAGTACTTC
TRBJ2-3 TRBV4-1 - TRBD2 CASSTPSGRTDTQYF TGCGCCAGCAGCACCCCTAGCGGGCGGACAGATACGCAGTATTTT
TRBJ1-4 TRBV6-1 - TRBD1 CASSDAGQMNEKLFF TGTGCCAGCAGTGACGCGGGACAGATGAATGAAAAACTGTTTTTT
TRBJ1-6 TRBV28 - - CASSYATPLVDNSPLHF TGTGCCAGCAGTTATGCGACTCCCCTCGTGGATAATTCACCCCTCCACTTT
TRBJ1-4 TRBV5-5 - - CASSLGAASNEKLFF TGTGCCAGCAGCTTGGGGGCAGCCTCTAATGAAAAACTGTTTTTT
TRBJ2-7 TRBV2 - - CASSEAPPGSSYEQYF TGTGCCAGCAGTGAAGCACCCCCCGGTAGCTCCTACGAGCAGTACTTC
TRBJ2-5 TRBV4-1 - - CASSQGQDPFDQYF TGCGCCAGCAGCCAAGGACAAGACCCCTTCGACCAGTACTTC
TRBJ2-1 TRBV7-7 - TRBD2 CASSTGTSSANEQFF TGTGCCAGCAGCACCGGGACTAGTTCCGCCAATGAGCAGTTCTTC
TRBJ2-1 TRBV5-8 - TRBD2 CASSPSGGDEQFF TGTGCCAGCAGCCCTAGCGGGGGTGATGAGCAGTTCTTC
TRBJ2-5 TRBV4-1 - TRBD1 CASVGQGQETQYF TGCGCCAGCGTCGGACAGGGCCAAGAGACCCAGTACTTC
TRBJ2-2 TRBV4-2 - - CASSQGGGGELFF TGTGCCAGCAGCCAAGGAGGGGGCGGGGAGCTGTTTTTT
TRBJ1-1 TRBV18 - TRBD1 CASSLQGTEAFF TGTGCCAGCTCTTTACAGGGGACTGAAGCTTTCTTT
TRBJ2-5 TRBV30 once - CAWSAGVGETQYF TGTGCCTGGAGCGCCGGGGTGGGGGAGACCCAGTACTTC
TRBJ2-5 TRBV27 - TRBD2 CASSLTRGSGETQYF TGTGCCAGCAGTTTAACCCGGGGTAGCGGGGAGACCCAGTACTTC
TRBJ1-5 TRBV7-2 - - CASSLRGNQPQHF TGTGCCAGCAGCTTAAGAGGGAATCAGCCCCAGCATTTT
TRBJ1-5 TRBV19 - TRBD1 CASSIEDRGNQPQHF TGTGCCAGTAGTATAGAGGACAGGGGAAATCAGCCCCAGCATTTT